This T cell receptor beta chain was found in a study of blood T cell repertoires in COVID-19. Study details: Both acute and convalescent COVID-19 samples were obtained from the United States, Italy and Spain. From T cells, B-cell-depleted T cells, or PBMCs came the material, which was cDNA or gDNA.

The V end was cut by 8 bases, the J end by 0 bases, with 13 bases between. The CDR3 extends over 15 amino acids. Germline assignment: CDR1 MDHEN and CDR2 SYDVKM. In the authors' workflow: How many nucleated cells were present was estimated from reference gene primer amplification. Produced via immunoSEQ multiplex PCR; TCRdb's table is partial and in-frame only. V, J and clone size are taken as reported in that table, and D and trimming were inferred from the DNA itself. The table lists approximately 250,000 clones, about 88% of them singletons. The sequenced sample consisted of peripheral blood. The origin of this receptor is a young man with active or convalescent COVID-19. The gene calls are TRBV28 and TRBJ1-4; D is undetermined. CDR3 protein: CASAVWATTNEKLFF. DNA of the CDR3: TGTGCCAGCGCCGTCTGGGCTACAACTAATGAAAAACTGTTTTTT.